This T cell receptor (beta chain) was identified in a study of blood T cell repertoires in COVID-19. Germline CDR1 reads SGHAT; CDR2 reads FQNNGV. V shed 1 base and J shed 2 bases, with 20 bases lying between them. This CDR3 is 18 amino acids long. Libraries were prepared by immunoSEQ multiplex PCR; TCRdb keeps only in-frame clonotypes and omits some of them. In the table there are about 210,000 clones, roughly 82% of which are singletons. The chain joins TRBV11-2 to TRBJ1-1; D is unresolved. Material for sequencing was peripheral blood. The source is a man aged 50-59 years with active or convalescent COVID-19. DNA for the CDR3: TGTGCCAGCAGCTTAGGGCGCCGGAGGGTGTTGGATAACACTGAAGCTTTCTTT. Protein: CASSLGRRRVLDNTEAFF.